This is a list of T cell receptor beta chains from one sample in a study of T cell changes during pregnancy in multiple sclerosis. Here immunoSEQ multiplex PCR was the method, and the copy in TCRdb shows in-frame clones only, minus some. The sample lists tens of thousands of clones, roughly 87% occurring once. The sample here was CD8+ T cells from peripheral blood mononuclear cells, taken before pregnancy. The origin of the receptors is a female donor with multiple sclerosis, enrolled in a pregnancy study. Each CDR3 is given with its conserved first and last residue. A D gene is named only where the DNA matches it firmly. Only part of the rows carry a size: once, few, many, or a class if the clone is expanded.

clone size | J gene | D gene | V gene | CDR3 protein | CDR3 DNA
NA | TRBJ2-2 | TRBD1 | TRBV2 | CASSDTWTGKGSGELFF | TGTGCCAGCAGCGATACTTGGACAGGGAAGGGGTCCGGGGAGCTGTTTTTT
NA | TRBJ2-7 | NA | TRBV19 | CASKAAATRNEQYF | TGTGCCAGTAAGGCGGCCGCCACGAGGAACGAGCAGTACTTC
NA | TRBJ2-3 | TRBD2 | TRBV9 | CASSTWTSGRDTQYF | TGTGCCAGCAGCACGTGGACTAGCGGGAGAGATACGCAGTATTTT
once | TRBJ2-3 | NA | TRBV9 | CASSVESVSTDTQYF | TGTGCCAGCAGCGTAGAGAGCGTTAGCACAGATACGCAGTATTTT
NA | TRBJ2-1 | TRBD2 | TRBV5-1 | CASSLREAAYNEQFF | TGCGCCAGCAGCTTGCGGGAGGCTGCCTACAATGAGCAGTTCTTC
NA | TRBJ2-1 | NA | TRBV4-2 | CASSQLLAQNPYNEQFF | TGTGCCAGCAGCCAACTCCTAGCGCAAAACCCCTACAATGAGCAGTTCTTC
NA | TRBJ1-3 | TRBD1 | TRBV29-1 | CSVEAWDRDGNTIYF | TGCAGCGTTGAAGCCTGGGACAGGGATGGAAACACCATATATTTT
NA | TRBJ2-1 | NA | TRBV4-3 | CASSQGLGGRYNEQFF | TGCGCCAGCAGCCAAGGCCTGGGGGGAAGGTACAATGAGCAGTTCTTC
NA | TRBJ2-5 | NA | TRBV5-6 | CASSLVPGGAETQYF | TGTGCCAGCAGCTTGGTACCGGGTGGGGCAGAGACCCAGTACTTC
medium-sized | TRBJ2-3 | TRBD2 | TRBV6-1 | CASSELAGSTDTQYF | TGTGCCAGCAGTGAACTAGCGGGAAGCACAGATACGCAGTATTTT
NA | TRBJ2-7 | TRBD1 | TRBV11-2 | CASSFTVTGGREQYF | TGTGCCAGCAGCTTCACGGTGACAGGGGGACGAGAGCAGTACTTC
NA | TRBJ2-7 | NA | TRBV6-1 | CASSEWGAYEQYF | TGTGCCAGCAGTGAGTGGGGGGCCTACGAGCAGTACTTC
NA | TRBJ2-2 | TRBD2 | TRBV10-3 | CAIMIGLAGGIHAGELFF | TGTGCCATCATGATCGGCCTAGCGGGAGGAATTCACGCCGGGGAGCTGTTTTTT
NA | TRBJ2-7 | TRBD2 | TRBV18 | CASSPEREGHYEQYF | TGTGCCAGCTCACCAGAGCGGGAGGGGCACTACGAGCAGTACTTC
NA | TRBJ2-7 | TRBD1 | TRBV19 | CASSLTGGYEQYF | TGTGCCAGTAGTTTAACAGGGGGTTACGAGCAGTACTTC
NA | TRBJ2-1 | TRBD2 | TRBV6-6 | CASSPMTSGNNEQFF | TGTGCCAGCAGTCCAATGACTAGCGGGAACAATGAGCAGTTCTTC
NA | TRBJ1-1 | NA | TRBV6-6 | CASSYSISVNTEAFF | TGTGCCAGCAGTTACTCGATCAGCGTGAACACTGAAGCTTTCTTT
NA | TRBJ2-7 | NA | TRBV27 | CASSLRGYEQYF | TGTGCCAGCAGTTTGAGAGGTTACGAGCAGTACTTC
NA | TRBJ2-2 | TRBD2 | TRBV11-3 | CASSSSGAKGRGAVF | TGTGCCAGCTCCTCTAGCGGGGCGAAGGGGCGGGGAGCTGTTTTT
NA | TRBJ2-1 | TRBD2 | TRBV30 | CAWEKLTSGGANEQFF | TGTGCCTGGGAGAAGCTGACTAGCGGGGGGGCAAATGAGCAGTTCTTC
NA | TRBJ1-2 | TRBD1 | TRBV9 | CASSGDRDGLYGYTF | TGTGCCAGCAGCGGCGACAGGGATGGACTCTATGGCTACACCTTC
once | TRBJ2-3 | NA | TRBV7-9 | CASSLEQGFTTDTQYF | TGTGCCAGCAGCTTAGAGCAGGGATTCACCACAGATACGCAGTATTTT
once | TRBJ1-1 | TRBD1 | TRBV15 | CATSRARDRDTEAFF | TGTGCCACCAGCAGAGCCCGGGACAGGGACACTGAAGCTTTCTTT
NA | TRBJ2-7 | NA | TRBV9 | CASSVDSSSDYEQYF | TGTGCCAGCAGCGTAGATTCTAGCAGCGACTACGAGCAGTACTTC
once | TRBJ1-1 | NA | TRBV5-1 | CASTLAPNGHTEAFF | TGCGCCAGCACCCTCGCCCCTAATGGTCACACTGAAGCTTTCTTT
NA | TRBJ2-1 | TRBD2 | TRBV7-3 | CASSSSWGRGDEQFF | TGTGCCAGCAGCTCCTCTTGGGGGAGGGGCGATGAGCAGTTCTTC
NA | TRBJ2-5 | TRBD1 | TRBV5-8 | CASSLTAGGEGETQYF | TGTGCCAGCAGCTTAACGGCAGGGGGCGAGGGAGAGACCCAGTACTTC
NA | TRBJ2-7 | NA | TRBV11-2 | CASSLAGDYEQYF | TGTGCCAGCAGCTTAGCGGGGGACTACGAGCAGTACTTC
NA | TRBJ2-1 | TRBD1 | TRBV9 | CASSGDRSPNNEQFF | TGTGCCAGCAGCGGGGACAGAAGCCCCAACAATGAGCAGTTCTTC
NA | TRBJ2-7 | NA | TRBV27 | CASSFGRGAYEQYF | TGTGCCAGCAGTTTTGGCAGGGGAGCCTACGAGCAGTACTTC
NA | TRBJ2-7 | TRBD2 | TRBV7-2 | CASSEGLAGDLEYEQYF | TGTGCCAGCAGCGAGGGACTAGCGGGGGATTTGGAGTACGAGCAGTACTTC
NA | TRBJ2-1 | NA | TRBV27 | CASSWGDSYNEQFF | TGTGCCAGCAGTTGGGGGGACTCCTACAATGAGCAGTTCTTC
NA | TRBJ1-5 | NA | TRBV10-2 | CASSGTGYQPQHF | TGCGCCAGCAGTGGAACAGGGTATCAGCCCCAGCATTTT
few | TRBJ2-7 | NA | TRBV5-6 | CASSPRGHEQYF | TGTGCCAGCAGCCCACGAGGCCACGAGCAGTACTTC
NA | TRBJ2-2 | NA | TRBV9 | CASSPNTGELFF | TGTGCCAGCAGCCCAAACACCGGGGAGCTGTTTTTT
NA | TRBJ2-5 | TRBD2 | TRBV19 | CASSHGLAGTVQQETQYF | TGTGCCAGTAGTCATGGACTAGCGGGTACCGTACAACAAGAGACCCAGTACTTC
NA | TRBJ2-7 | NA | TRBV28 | CASSFQSLDSPYEQYF | TGTGCCAGCAGTTTTCAAAGTTTGGACAGTCCCTACGAGCAGTACTTC
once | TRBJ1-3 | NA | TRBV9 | CASSVGQWTRNTIYF | TGTGCCAGCAGCGTAGGGCAGTGGACAAGAAACACCATATATTTT
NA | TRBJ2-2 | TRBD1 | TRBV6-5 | CASSTMTGTGELFF | TGTGCCAGCAGTACTATGACAGGGACCGGGGAGCTGTTTTTT
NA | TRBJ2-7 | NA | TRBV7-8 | CASSFSQGSGEQYF | TGTGCCAGCAGCTTTTCACAGGGAAGCGGCGAGCAGTACTTC